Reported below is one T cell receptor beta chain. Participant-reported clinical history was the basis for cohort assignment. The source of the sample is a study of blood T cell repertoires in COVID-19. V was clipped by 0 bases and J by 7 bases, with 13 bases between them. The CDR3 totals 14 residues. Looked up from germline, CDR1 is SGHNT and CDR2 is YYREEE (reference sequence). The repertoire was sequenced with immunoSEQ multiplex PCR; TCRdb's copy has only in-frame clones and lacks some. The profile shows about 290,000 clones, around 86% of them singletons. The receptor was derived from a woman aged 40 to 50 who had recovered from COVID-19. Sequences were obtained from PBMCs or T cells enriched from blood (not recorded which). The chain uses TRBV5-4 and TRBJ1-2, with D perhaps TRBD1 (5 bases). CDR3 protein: CASSLAGTPAGYTF. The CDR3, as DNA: TGTGCCAGCAGCTTGGCCGGGACTCCCGCTGGCTACACCTTC.